Below, 7 T cell receptor beta chains from the same sample are listed, as sequenced in a study of blood T cells in healthy people across ages. For the second PCR, which ran for 7 to 11 cycles, a sample-barcoded 5' primer and a J-beta primer mix were used. TCRdb reanalysed the 5' RACE reads using MiXCR and keeps one entry per CDR3 protein. The table includes more than 650,000 distinct CDR3 sequences, 22% detected once. What was sequenced was blood. The origin of the receptors is an older man in good health.

This clonotype has a handful of counts. The chain combines TRBV7-2 with TRBJ1-2; 9 bases are shared with TRBD1. Trimming took 3 bases from V and 2 from J; bases not matched to a gene: 1. Germline V gives CDR1 SGHTA, CDR2 FQGNSA. The CDR3 loop spans 14 amino acids. Here the CDR3 reads CASSFDRGNYGYTF. The CDR3 DNA is TGTGCCAGCAGCTTCGACAGGGGGAACTATGGCTACACCTTC.

This clonotype was seen a handful of times. This rearrangement joins TRBV5-5 to TRBJ1-2; D remains ambiguous. V was pared by 1 base and J by 4 bases, with 11 bases between. Germline-derived CDR1 and CDR2 are SGHKS and YYEKEE (reference sequence). The CDR3 totals 14 residues. The CDR3 here is CASSLLEKTYGYTF. In DNA form, the CDR3 reads TGTGCCAGCAGCTTGCTTGAGAAGACCTATGGCTACACCTTC.

This clonotype was seen a few times. One end of the junction does not line up with germline, which may come from a read error. The rearrangement uses TRBV7-6 and TRBJ1-4; 9 bases line up with TRBD1. The CDR3 length is 18 residues. Germline assignment: CDR1 SGHVS and CDR2 FNYEAQ. CDR3: CAGSLGAIQGATNEKLFF. CDR3 nucleotide sequence: TGTGCCGGCAGCTTAGGGGCCATACAGGGGGCGACTAATGAAAAACTGTTTTTT. Full variable domain (remainder filled in from reference TRBV7-6 and TRBJ1-4): GAGVSQSPRYKVTKRGQDVALRCDPISGHVSLYWYRQALGQGPEFLTYFNYEAQQDKSGLPNDRFSAERPEGSISTLTIQRTEQRDSAMYRCAGSLGAIQGATNEKLFFGSGTQLSVL.

V and J are TRBV7-2 and TRBJ2-3; no clear D gene. Germline V CDR1 and CDR2: SGHTA, FQGNSA. The V end lost 5 bases, the J end lost 4 bases, and 10 bases lay between the germline ends. The CDR3 runs to 13 residues. CDR3 in amino acids: CASSLVGPDTQYF. The DNA of the CDR3 is TGTGCCAGCAGCCTAGTAGGGCCAGATACGCAGTATTTT. Variable domain in full (rest from reference TRBV7-2 and TRBJ2-3): GAGVSQSPSNKVTEKGKDVELRCDPISGHTALYWYRQSLGQGLEFLIYFQGNSAPDKSGLPSDRFSAERTGGSVSTLTIQRTQQEDSAVYLCASSLVGPDTQYFGPGTRLTVL.

The V and J genes are TRBV12-3 or TRBV12-4 and TRBJ2-1; 9 bases are a match to TRBD2. This CDR3 spans 17 amino acids. Unmatched junction bases numbered 12, after V lost 6 bases and J lost 3 bases. The CDR3 DNA sequence: TGTGCCAGCAGCCCCCTAGGCGGGGGGGCGGGCTACAATGAGCAGTTCTTC. Protein sequence: CASSPLGGGAGYNEQFF.

The sample holds many counts of this clonotype. The CDR3 DNA follows: TGCAGCGTAGCCGTGACAGGGTCCTACGAGCAGTACTTC. Its translation: CSVAVTGSYEQYF. V and J are TRBV29-1 and TRBJ2-7; TRBD1 matches at 7 bases. Germline CDR1 is SQVTM and CDR2 is ANQGSEA. V shed 6 bases and J 1 base; nucleotides not matched to a gene: 6. The CDR3 has 13 amino acids.

This rearrangement joins TRBV20-1 to TRBJ1-5, with D hard to call. V gave up 6 bases and J gave up 6 bases, with 12 bases separating them. Germline V lookup: CDR1 DFQATT, CDR2 SNEGSKA (reference sequence). The CDR3 loop spans 12 amino acids. CDR3 sequence (DNA): TGCAGTGCATCAGAGGGTTTTCAGCCCCAGCATTTT. This codes for CSASEGFQPQHF.